This T cell receptor beta chain was profiled in a study of shared clonotypes between healthy human individuals (dated by TCRdb to about 2020). In terms of the full investigation: The cohort included a few men and two women between 18 and 49 years of age. The study deeply sequenced blood TCR repertoires of roughly five healthy adults to estimate repertoire size and the extent of clonotype sharing between individuals. Between about 0.94 and 10 billion PBMCs per donor were obtained by leukapheresis. Different laboratories and diverse techniques were used to prepare libraries and sequence TCR repertoires, to increase sequencing depth and limit assay-specific biases. Per donor, three plates each were used for CD4 naive and CD4 memory, two for CD8 naive, and one for CD8 memory. What the research found in general, with its limitations: Rarefaction of sorted-subset datasets indicated incomplete sequencing despite the large sequencing depth. The genetic and exposure-history diversity represented was limited by the small number of donors. Clonotypes shared by all four sorted-subset donors showed higher generation probabilities than non-shared clonotypes. Across a few donors, 5% to 6% of naive CD4, roughly 3.4% of naive CD8, under 2.5% of memory CD4, and over 0.35% of memory CD8 clonotypes were shared. Based on pairwise subsampling, the degree of clonotype sharing among donors was expected to be affected by sequencing depth. Sampling was restricted to blood, and TCR repertoires in tissues likely differ from the TCR repertoires found in blood. Estimated clonotype richness was generally larger for naive than for memory subsets.

The donors were healthy, HIV-negative adults with no recently reported acute infections or vaccinations. Every donor was a Caucasian adult residing in Nashville, Tennessee, USA. CD4+ T cells were enriched by magnetic negative selection; naive cells were then positively selected on CD45RA, and the negative fraction formed the memory subset. Blood was collected by leukapheresis, and PBMCs were isolated by Ficoll-Histopaque density gradient centrifugation and then cryopreserved in liquid nitrogen vapor phase. Analytical flow cytometry was used to check the purity and quantity of every magnetically sorted T cell population. From each sorted fraction, genomic DNA was isolated and quantified by UV absorbance on a Nanodrop 2000c. Details on this clone: Its antigen target is currently unknown. There are no base qualities to consult, and no much larger clone falls within one base.

Using the deep immunoSEQ assay, TCR CDR3 regions were amplified from genomic DNA by multiplex PCR. Extracted genomic DNA from each cell subset was spread evenly across all wells of several immunoSEQ 96-well plates, with each plate serving as a replicate. For sorted subsets, roughly 200 ng genomic DNA, equal to about 30,000 T cell genomes, was loaded into each replicate PCR. Purified libraries were quantified with a Qubit 3.0 fluorometer, sized on a Bioanalyzer 2100, and re-quantified with the KAPA Library Quantification kit. Each immunoSEQ 96-well plate was sequenced on its own single-read 150-cycle Illumina NextSeq 550 flow cell. Per the source publication's procedure: Because the immunoSEQ output held only junctional sequences and lacked quality scores, the filtering could not match the filtering applied to full-length reads. To assign V/J genes and CDR3, sequences were annotated against IMGT germline references using PyIR, a Python wrapper for IgBLAST v1.9. Reads with weak V/J assignments (E-value above 1e-6), missing CDR3, stop codons, out-of-frame junctions, or ambiguous translated residues were removed. V3J clonotypes were defined by identical inferred V gene, J gene, and CDR3 amino acid sequence. Percentage overlap between repertoires was calculated by dividing the number of shared unique clonotypes by the size of the smaller repertoire. Three approaches were used to assess repertoire richness: RTK rarefaction, the Chao1 estimator, and Recon v2.1 estimates of unobserved clonotypes. For all TCRbeta clonotypes obtained by the gDNA method from a few donors, generation probabilities were computed with OLGA. TCRdb provides this immuneACCESS table in a form limited to in-frame rearrangements. Some clones are lacking; in checked studies, under half of them reflect an unresolved V gene, and why the rest are absent is not known. V, J and clone size derive from that table, while D and trimming were established from the DNA sequence. The sample yields millions of clones; more than 90% were counted once. The ten largest account for around 0.14% of the sample.

The source material was naive CD4+ T cells sorted from blood. According to the study, the label for this sample's cell subset or site signals: CD45RA+ positively selected. The receptor was derived from a man between 18 and 35 years old in good health.

The CDR3 loop reads CAWSFDSNQPQHF. The DNA reads as follows: TGTGCCTGGAGTTTCGATAGCAATCAGCCCCAGCATTTT. Recombination linked TRBV30 to TRBJ1-5; the D gene assignment is ambiguous. The CDR3 starts with the cysteine, ends with the phenylalanine, and has 13 residues. Just CDR3 DNA is preserved here, 39 bases in frame from base 1. The germline V gene (reference sequence) supplies CDR1 GTSNPN and CDR2 SVGIG. V and J lose 2 bases and 0 bases, and a span of 5 bases separates them.